These 8 T cell receptor beta chains share one sample of origin, sequenced in a study of blood T cell repertoires in COVID-19. The protocol was immunoSEQ multiplex PCR, while the TCRdb copy is restricted to in-frame clones and leaves out a portion. The sample holds fewer than 300,000 clones; around 88% are singletons and the top ten take 1% to 1.5%. The sequencing sample was made of PBMCs or T cells enriched from blood (not recorded which). These receptors originate from a middle-aged woman with acute COVID-19.

The genes are TRBV10-3 and TRBJ1-2, with D maybe TRBD1 (6 bases). Germline CDR1 reads ENHRY; CDR2 reads SYGVKD. The length of the CDR3 is 15 residues. V was pared by 6 bases and J by 0 bases, with 14 bases between. The CDR3 here is CAISQQGMANYGYTF. Written as DNA, the CDR3 is TGTGCCATCAGCCAACAGGGTATGGCTAACTATGGCTACACCTTC.

J is TRBJ1-2 and V is TRBV4-1; 10 bases fit TRBD1. The J segment lost 6 bases and the V segment lost 3 bases, leaving 4 bases of the junction unmatched. Germline lookup yields CDR1 MGHRA and CDR2 YSYEKL. The CDR3 extends over 14 amino acids. CDR3 loop: CASSQTGGADGYTF. As DNA, the CDR3 is TGCGCCAGCAGCCAGACAGGGGGCGCGGATGGCTACACCTTC.

This chain joins TRBV5-5 and TRBJ2-7; the D is unclear. Germline CDR1 is SGHKS and CDR2 is YYEKEE (reference sequence). The ends were cut back, 1 base at V and 3 bases at J, with 5 bases in the middle. The CDR3 loop spans 12 amino acids. CDR3 nucleotide sequence: TGTGCCAGCAGCTTGTCGGTCTACGAGCAGTACTTC. This gives the protein CASSLSVYEQYF.

This clone appeared a few times. The rearrangement uses TRBV7-9 and TRBJ2-7, with 7 bases aligning to TRBD2. Germline trimming cut 9 bases from V and 7 bases from J; bases unmatched to any gene: 18. Germline loops: CDR1 SEHNR, CDR2 FQNEAQ (reference sequence). This CDR3 has 15 residues. The CDR3 DNA reads TGTGCCAGTTGGGGGGAAGCGGGATCCACGGGAGAGCAGTACTTC. It yields the protein CASWGEAGSTGEQYF.

The chain is built from TRBV3-1 (or the pseudogene TRBV3-2) and TRBJ1-1, with D possibly being TRBD1 (5 bases). Germline assignment: CDR1 LGHDT and CDR2 YNNKEL (reference sequence). The CDR3 consists of 13 residues. Trimming removed 0 bases at V and 9 bases at J, with 11 bases between. The CDR3: CASSQEGQGKAFF. The CDR3 nucleotides read TGTGCCAGCAGCCAAGAAGGACAAGGGAAAGCTTTCTTT.

The chain carries TRBV11-3 and TRBJ1-2; D gene uncertain. V was cut by 5 bases and J by 4 bases, with 14 bases left in between. This CDR3 comprises 14 residues. Germline CDR1 and CDR2: SGHNT and YENEEA. The CDR3 is CASSQSNSFYGYTF. For the CDR3, the DNA is TGTGCCAGCAGCCAATCAAACAGCTTCTATGGCTACACCTTC.

This chain uses TRBV4-1 with TRBJ2-5; no reliable D call. This CDR3 is 11 amino acids long. Germline CDR1 is MGHRA and CDR2 is YSYEKL. V lost 2 bases and J 5 bases, leaving 3 bases between the germline ends. CDR3 DNA: TGCGCCAGCAGCCAACATGAGACCCAGTACTTC. Its translation is CASSQHETQYF.

This rearrangement joins TRBV5-3 to TRBJ2-5, with a weak D call TRBD1 (6 bases). TRBV5-3 is an open reading frame, and its role is uncertain. CDR3 length: 11 amino acids. The CDR3 region has the DNA TGTAATGGACAGTTGAAAGAGACCCAGTACTTC. It codes for CNGQLKETQYF.